Below are 28 T cell receptor beta chains sequenced from a single sample in a study of long-term antiretroviral therapy in people with HIV (dated by TCRdb to 2022 to 2024). The immunoSEQ hsTCRB v3.0 assay was used at survey level resolution to sequence the TRB variable region. TCRdb obtained this table from immuneACCESS and retained in-frame rearrangements with V and J assigned. These tables miss some clones; where compared with another copy, unresolved V genes account for less than half of the shortfall, and the remainder is unexplained. The table for this sample lists tens of thousands of clones; 65% to 90% of them were counted only once. The top ten clonotypes cover 2% to 2.5% of the sample. The source material was unsorted PBMCs, sampled 3 years after starting antiretroviral therapy. These receptors were taken from a man over 45 with HIV.

V is TRBV7-2 and J is TRBJ2-5, with 14 bases aligning to TRBD2. Germline CDR1 and CDR2: SGHTA and FQGNSA. This CDR3 comprises 15 residues. V lost 4 bases, J lost 4 bases, and 2 bases stayed unmatched. The CDR3 here is CASSSTSGGGETQYF. CDR3 coding DNA: TGTGCCAGCAGCTCGACTAGCGGGGGGGGAGAGACCCAGTACTTC.

DNA of the CDR3: TGTGCCAGCAGCCCCTCGCGGGGCAGGGAGAGCACCGGGGAGCTGTTTTTT. Encoded protein: CASSPSRGRESTGELFF. The chain combines TRBV9 with TRBJ2-2; weak D call: TRBD2 (6 bases). V was clipped by 4 bases and J by 4 bases, with 20 bases between them. Germline assignment: CDR1 SGDLS and CDR2 YYNGEE. The CDR3 length is 17 residues.

The rearrangement joins TRBV12-5 to TRBJ2-2; 9 bases align to TRBD1. V trimming: 6 bases; J trimming: 5 bases; junction bases outside the gene matches: 7. This CDR3 has 15 amino acids. The germline V gene has CDR1 LGHNT and CDR2 FRNRAP. CDR3 sequence (DNA): TGTGCTAGTGGACAACTCGGACAGGGGACCGGGGAGCTGTTTTTT. Translation gives CASGQLGQGTGELFF.

CDR3 DNA sequence: TGTGCCAGCAGTGGTCCGATCGGCTACACCTTC. This translates into CASSGPIGYTF. The rearrangement uses TRBV28 and TRBJ1-2; D remains ambiguous. Germline V lookup: CDR1 MDHEN, CDR2 SYDVKM. Trimming removed 5 bases at V and 8 bases at J, with 9 bases between. This CDR3 spans 11 amino acids.

The chain has TRBV7-9 and TRBJ2-5; D is unclear. Trimming pared 2 bases from V and 0 bases from J, leaving 4 bases between. Germline assignment: CDR1 SEHNR and CDR2 FQNEAQ (reference sequence). There are 13 residues in the CDR3. CDR3 sequence: CASSLIDQETQYF. In DNA form, the CDR3 reads TGTGCCAGCAGCTTAATAGACCAAGAGACCCAGTACTTC.

The CDR3 loop is CASSLGQGLTDTQYF. The DNA of the CDR3 is TGCGCCAGCAGCTTGGGACAGGGGTTAACAGATACGCAGTATTTT. The chain joins TRBV5-1 to TRBJ2-3, with 8 nucleotides matching TRBD1. J was trimmed by 3 bases and V by 0 bases; bases with no gene match: 3. The germline V gene encodes CDR1 SGHRS and CDR2 YFSETQ. This CDR3 has 15 residues.

The chain carries TRBV14 and TRBJ2-1; the D gene is possibly TRBD1 (6 bases). This CDR3 comprises 15 residues. V was shortened by 3 bases and J by 1 base, with 10 bases between the two germline ends. The V gene's germline CDR1 is SGHDN and CDR2 FVKESK. CDR3 sequence: CASSHGTGSYNEQFF. The CDR3 bases are TGTGCCAGCAGCCATGGAACAGGGTCCTACAATGAGCAGTTCTTC.

V is TRBV6-5 and J is TRBJ2-1, with 13 bases that match TRBD2. The CDR3 contains 13 residues. The germline gives CDR1 MNHEY, CDR2 SVGAGI. V was pared by 7 bases and J by 11 bases, with 5 bases of the junction left unmatched. CDR3 DNA sequence: TGTGCCAGCAAGCGGACTAGCGGGAGCCAGCAGTTCTTC. This encodes CASKRTSGSQQFF.

J is TRBJ2-5 and V is TRBV5-4, with D uncertain. The CDR3 spans 16 residues. CDR1 and CDR2 (germline): SGHNT, YYREEE (reference sequence). The V end was cut by 4 bases, the J end by 2 bases, with 18 bases between. The CDR3 loop is CASSPDINVRQETQYF. The CDR3 DNA follows: TGTGCCAGCAGCCCGGATATAAACGTACGACAAGAGACCCAGTACTTC.

Remarks on this clone: At one of its ends the junction is not consistent with the germline gene, which may arise from a read error. The V call is TRBV10-1, the J call TRBJ2-3; no firm D call. This CDR3 has 13 residues. Germline values: CDR1 WNHNN, CDR2 SYGVQD (reference sequence). CDR3 DNA sequence: TGCGCCAGCAGTGATACGGGCCCAGATACGCAGTATTTC. Translation: CASSDTGPDTQYF.

This clone appeared once. The rearrangement uses TRBV28 and TRBJ2-5, with a possible D match to TRBD2 (5 bases). This CDR3 comprises 17 residues. Germline CDR1 and CDR2: MDHEN and SYDVKM. Trimming took 3 bases from V and 5 from J, leaving 22 bases between them. CDR3 amino acids: CASSFLEHRGSKETQYF. DNA of the CDR3: TGTGCCAGCAGTTTCCTCGAACATCGGGGTAGCAAGGAGACCCAGTACTTC.

This chain joins TRBV7-2 and TRBJ2-3, with 8 bases fitting TRBD2. The germline V gene has CDR1 SGHTA and CDR2 FQGNSA. Trimming removed 2 bases from V and 5 bases from J; junction bases left unmatched: 12. This CDR3 has 17 amino acids. The DNA of the CDR3 is TGTGCCAGCAGCTTAAAGGTCGGACTAGCTAGGGGAGATACGCAGTATTTT. It translates to CASSLKVGLARGDTQYF.

This sequence joins TRBV19 and TRBJ2-5; 11 bases are shared with TRBD2. This CDR3 spans 15 amino acids. V lost 5 bases, J lost 3 bases, and 5 bases stayed unmatched. Germline V gene sequence: CDR1 LNHDA, CDR2 SQIVND (reference sequence). In DNA, the CDR3 is TGTGCCAGTAGTCCCCTGGGACTAGCGGAAGAGACCCAGTACTTC. Translation: CASSPLGLAEETQYF.

This sequence joins TRBV28 and TRBJ1-2; D not certain. V dropped 4 bases and J dropped 5 bases, with 8 bases sitting between them. Germline assignment: CDR1 MDHEN and CDR2 SYDVKM. The CDR3 covers 12 residues. Here the CDR3 reads CASSSGSYGYTF. The CDR3 nucleotides read TGTGCCAGCAGTTCTGGGTCTTATGGCTACACCTTC.

The rearrangement links TRBV5-6 to TRBJ2-3, with TRBD2 identical over 12 bases. Germline assignment: CDR1 SGHDT and CDR2 YYEEEE. The CDR3 loop spans 18 amino acids. V lost 4 bases and J lost 3; bases outside the gene matches: 12. CDR3 nucleotides: TGTGCCAGCAGCCCCCCTAGCGGGGGGGTGATCGGGACAGATACGCAGTATTTT. Translated: CASSPPSGGVIGTDTQYF. Full variable domain (missing parts from reference TRBV5-6 and TRBJ2-3): DAGVTQSPTHLIKTRGQQVTLRCSPKSGHDTVSWYQQALGQGPQFIFQYYEEEERQRGNFPDRFSGHQFPNYSSELNVNALLLGDSALYLCASSPPSGGVIGTDTQYFGPGTRLTVL.

This clone was seen a few times. The chain has TRBV5-6 and TRBJ1-2; 7 nucleotides agree with TRBD1. V trimming: 0 bases; J trimming: 6 bases; junction bases outside the gene matches: 2. Germline loops: CDR1 SGHDT, CDR2 YYEEEE. The CDR3 spans 13 residues. CDR3 sequence (DNA): TGTGCCAGCAGCTTGGGACAGGGCGATGGCTACACCTTC. Translating it yields CASSLGQGDGYTF.

The rearrangement joins TRBV6-6 to TRBJ2-7, with 12 positions matching TRBD2. CDR1 and CDR2 (germline): MNHNY, SVGAGI (reference sequence). V lost 7 bases to trimming and J lost 6 bases; unmatched junction nucleotides: 7. The CDR3 contains 14 residues. CDR3 amino acids: CASTLAGGRGEQYF. For the CDR3, the DNA is TGTGCCAGCACCCTAGCGGGAGGGAGAGGCGAGCAGTACTTC.

The chain recombines TRBV28 with TRBJ2-4, with D perhaps TRBD1 or TRBD2 (5 bases each). The germline V and J ends were trimmed by 5 bases and 7 bases, with 24 bases remaining between them. The CDR3 runs 17 residues. Germline CDR1 is MDHEN and CDR2 is SYDVKM. The chain's CDR3 is CASSHLLHSGQSNIQYF. DNA for the CDR3: TGTGCCAGCAGTCATTTACTCCACTCGGGGCAGTCGAACATTCAGTACTTC.

The rearrangement joins TRBV18 to TRBJ2-3, with a possible D match to TRBD1 (5 bases). The germline CDR1 and CDR2 sequences are KGHSH and LQKENI. The CDR3 loop spans 15 amino acids. The V end lost 2 bases, the J end lost 0 bases, and 9 bases lay between the germline ends. The CDR3 DNA follows: TGTGCCAGCTCACCATCCCCAGGGAGCACAGATACGCAGTATTTT. Translation: CASSPSPGSTDTQYF.

The chain has TRBV19 and TRBJ1-1, with no clear D. Trimming left V 7 bases short and J 1 base short, with 4 bases between. The CDR3 loop spans 11 amino acids. Germline V gene lookup returns CDR1 LNHDA and CDR2 SQIVND (reference sequence). CDR3 sequence: CASKENTEAFF. The CDR3 DNA sequence: TGTGCCAGTAAGGAGAACACTGAAGCTTTCTTT.

J is TRBJ1-2 and V is TRBV7-9; 8 positions agree with TRBD1. This CDR3 is 13 amino acids long. With V trimmed by 5 bases and J by 7 bases, 6 bases remained unmatched. From germline, CDR1 is SEHNR and CDR2 FQNEAQ (reference sequence). CDR3 bases: TGTGCCAGCAGCGAGGACAGGGACCCTGGCTACACCTTC. Translated: CASSEDRDPGYTF.

The chain employs TRBV19 and TRBJ1-5; 9 nucleotides agree with TRBD1. Unmatched junction bases numbered 7, after V lost 5 bases and J lost 11 bases. Germline V gives CDR1 LNHDA, CDR2 SQIVND (reference sequence). This CDR3 contains 13 residues. This CDR3 is CASSSDRGKAQHF. DNA of the CDR3: TGTGCCAGTAGTTCCGACAGGGGGAAGGCCCAGCATTTT.

The gene calls are TRBV2 and TRBJ1-1, with D tentatively TRBD1 (5 bases). Per germline, CDR1 SNHLY and CDR2 FYNNEI. Trimming took 6 bases from V and 3 from J, leaving 14 bases between them. The CDR3 has 14 residues. This CDR3 reads CASRPRVLYTEAFF. The CDR3 DNA follows: TGTGCCAGCAGGCCCAGGGTCCTGTACACTGAAGCTTTCTTT.

This rearrangement joins TRBV6-1 to TRBJ1-5; weak D call: TRBD1 (5 bases). CDR3 length equals 15 residues. Per germline, CDR1 MNHNS and CDR2 SASEGT. The V end lost 6 bases, the J end lost 2 bases, and 14 bases lay between the germline ends. CDR3 in DNA: TGTGCCAGCAGGGTAACAGGCCGGGGCAATCAGCCCCAGCATTTT. Protein: CASRVTGRGNQPQHF.

V usage is TRBV9 and J usage is TRBJ2-7; D is possibly TRBD2 (5 bases). This CDR3 region has 15 residues. V was shortened by 5 bases and J by 0 bases, with 15 bases between the two germline ends. Looked up from germline, CDR1 is SGDLS and CDR2 is YYNGEE. CDR3 nucleotide sequence: TGTGCCAGCAGTTCCGGACGGGGAGCCTCCTACGAGCAGTACTTC. It translates to CASSSGRGASYEQYF. Full variable domain (rest looked up from reference TRBV9 and TRBJ2-7): DSGVTQTPKHLITATGQRVTLRCSPRSGDLSVYWYQQSLDQGLQFLIQYYNGEERAKGNILERFSAQQFPDLHSELNLSSLELGDSALYFCASSSGRGASYEQYFGPGTRLTVT.

This clone has more than one count but fewer than ten. The gene calls are TRBV2 and TRBJ2-7; D gene ambiguous. Germline V gene sequence: CDR1 SNHLY, CDR2 FYNNEI. CDR3 size: 13 residues. V dropped 4 bases and J dropped 0 bases, with 7 bases sitting between them. In DNA, the CDR3 is TGTGCCAGCAGTGTTTACAGCTCCTACGAGCAGTACTTC. Its translation is CASSVYSSYEQYF.

The CDR3 protein is CASSTGFLSSTDTQYF. CDR3 sequence (DNA): TGTGCCAGCAGCACAGGATTCCTCTCTAGCACAGATACGCAGTATTTT. The rearrangement uses TRBV9 and TRBJ2-3; weak D call: TRBD1 (5 bases). The CDR3 consists of 16 residues. The V and J ends lost 4 bases and 0 bases respectively, with 15 bases between them. Looked up from germline, CDR1 is SGDLS and CDR2 is YYNGEE.

This rearrangement joins TRBV19 to TRBJ1-5; 9 bases match TRBD1. The trim removed 6 bases at V and 5 bases at J, leaving 8 bases unmatched. CDR1 is LNHDA and CDR2 is SQIVND in the germline V gene (reference sequence). This CDR3 has 15 amino acids. CDR3 bases: TGTGCCAGTAGACCGGGACAGGGTACGGATCAGCCCCAGCATTTT. It specifies CASRPGQGTDQPQHF. Variable domain in full (rest from reference TRBV19 and TRBJ1-5): DGGITQSPKYLFRKEGQNVTLSCEQNLNHDAMYWYRQDPGQGLRLIYYSQIVNDFQKGDIAEGYSVSREKKESFPLTVTSAQKNPTAFYLCASRPGQGTDQPQHFGDGTRLSIL.